Presented here are 29 T cell receptor beta chains from one specimen sequenced in a study of TIL therapy for anti-PD-1-resistant metastatic lung cancer. As for time point: pre-treatment sample, taken before nivolumab and TIL therapy. The libraries were made with immunoSEQ v3. Some clones are missing from TCRdb's copy, which holds only in-frame ones; the method was immunoSEQ multiplex PCR. The sample lists about 60,000 clones, 69% occurring once. Sample: blood, taken at baseline. The receptor set was obtained from a person aged 25-85 years with non-small cell lung cancer.

This chain connects TRBV2 to TRBJ1-1; 9 nucleotides match TRBD1. CDR1 is SNHLY and CDR2 is FYNNEI in the germline V gene. The CDR3 covers 16 residues. After removal of 6 bases from V and 5 bases from J, the junction contained 13 bases not matched to a gene. The CDR3 spells CASSYQTGTGTTEAFF. CDR3 nucleotides: TGTGCCAGCAGCTATCAGACCGGGACAGGGACGACTGAAGCTTTCTTT. The full variable domain, in which reference TRBV2 and TRBJ1-1 provide the parts outside the CDR3, is EPEVTQTPSHQVTQMGQEVILRCVPISNHLYFYWYRQILGQKVEFLVSFYNNEISEKSEIFDDQFSVERPDGSNFTLKIRSTKLEDSAMYFCASSYQTGTGTTEAFFGQGTRLTVV.

The chain has TRBV2 and TRBJ1-1, with a weak D call TRBD1 (6 bases). Looked up from germline, CDR1 is SNHLY and CDR2 is FYNNEI. V shed 4 bases and J shed 0 bases, with 9 bases lying between them. CDR3 size: 14 residues. CDR3 amino acids: CASSVQGMNTEAFF. The CDR3 DNA reads TGTGCCAGCAGTGTACAGGGCATGAACACTGAAGCTTTCTTT.

The V call is TRBV29-1, the J call TRBJ2-7, with D unresolved. The CDR3 totals 12 residues. Deletions cut 7 bases from V and 0 bases from J, with 10 bases between. Germline lookup yields CDR1 SQVTM and CDR2 ANQGSEA. CDR3 sequence reads: CSAWVSSYEQYF. CDR3 coding DNA: TGCAGCGCTTGGGTTAGCTCCTACGAGCAGTACTTC.

The V call is TRBV7-9, the J call TRBJ2-1, with TRBD2 identical over 15 bases. This CDR3 is built from 16 residues. Germline CDR1 and CDR2: SEHNR and FQNEAQ (reference sequence). V lost 5 bases, J lost 7 bases, and 6 bases stayed unmatched. This chain's CDR3 is CASSKGLAGGGNEQFF. The CDR3 DNA follows: TGTGCCAGCAGCAAGGGACTAGCGGGAGGAGGGAATGAGCAGTTCTTC.

In DNA, the CDR3 is TGTGCCACGTCGAAGGGGAAGAGTAATTCACCCCTCCACTTT. It codes for CATSKGKSNSPLHF. The rearrangement joins TRBV19 to TRBJ1-6; maybe TRBD1 (5 bases). The V gene lost 10 bases and the J gene lost 6 bases, with 16 bases spanning the gap. Germline CDR1 LNHDA, CDR2 SQIVND (reference sequence). The CDR3 spans 14 residues. Filled out from reference TRBV19 and TRBJ1-6, the complete variable domain reads DGGITQSPKYLFRKEGQNVTLSCEQNLNHDAMYWYRQDPGQGLRLIYYSQIVNDFQKGDIAEGYSVSREKKESFPLTVTSAQKNPTAFYLCATSKGKSNSPLHFGNGTRLTVT.

The chain combines TRBV6-1 with TRBJ2-7; no clear D gene. The V gene lost 2 bases and the J gene lost 0 bases, with 8 bases spanning the gap. Germline assignment: CDR1 MNHNS and CDR2 SASEGT. The CDR3 consists of 14 residues. In DNA form, the CDR3 reads TGTGCCAGCAGTGAAAGTCACAACTCCTACGAGCAGTACTTC. This sequence encodes CASSESHNSYEQYF.

The chain links TRBV7-9 to TRBJ2-3, with 9 nucleotides matching TRBD2. The germline V gene has CDR1 SEHNR and CDR2 FQNEAQ (reference sequence). Trimming cost V 6 bases and J 3 bases; bases outside gene matches: 4. CDR3 length equals 14 residues. The CDR3: CASSWTSETDTQYF. The DNA of the CDR3 is TGTGCCAGCAGTTGGACTAGCGAGACAGATACGCAGTATTTT.

This chain links TRBV2 with TRBJ2-5, with D perhaps TRBD1 (5 bases). CDR3 length: 12 residues. Trimming took 8 bases from V and 5 from J, leaving 12 bases between them. Per the germline V gene, CDR1 is SNHLY and CDR2 is FYNNEI. The CDR3 reads CASGALGETQYF. DNA of the CDR3: TGTGCCAGCGGGGCTCTTGGGGAGACCCAGTACTTC.

The V and J genes are TRBV30 and TRBJ2-5; no clear D. The V gene lost 5 bases and the J gene lost 4 bases, with 11 bases spanning the gap. CDR3 length equals 12 residues. Germline V gene lookup returns CDR1 GTSNPN and CDR2 SVGIG (reference sequence). In DNA, the CDR3 is TGTGCCTGGTCACGAACTGGAGAGACCCAGTACTTC. This encodes CAWSRTGETQYF.

This chain uses TRBV25-1 with TRBJ2-1; TRBD1 is a possible D gene (5 bases). V lost 1 base and J 10 bases, leaving 5 bases between the germline ends. Per germline, CDR1 MGHDK and CDR2 SYGVNS. The CDR3 loop spans 11 amino acids. CDR3 DNA sequence: TGTGCCAGCAGTGAATGGGGCGAGCAGTTCTTC. Translating it yields CASSEWGEQFF.

This chain uses TRBV6-1 with TRBJ1-1, with 7 bases matching TRBD1. Trimming removed 6 bases from V and 1 base from J; junction bases left unmatched: 5. The CDR3 contains 14 residues. Germline CDR1 is MNHNS and CDR2 is SASEGT. The CDR3 DNA reads TGTGCCAGCAGAATGGGACAGCCGAACACTGAAGCTTTCTTT. This gives the protein CASRMGQPNTEAFF.

The chain is built from TRBV19 and TRBJ1-4; D is possibly TRBD1 (6 bases). The CDR3 is 15 residues long. Germline V lookup: CDR1 LNHDA, CDR2 SQIVND (reference sequence). V was clipped by 5 bases and J by 3 bases, with 13 bases between them. The CDR3 spells CASSVAGVANEKLFF. CDR3 coding DNA: TGTGCCAGTAGTGTAGCAGGGGTAGCTAATGAAAAACTGTTTTTT.

The chain combines TRBV19 with TRBJ1-5, with D tentatively TRBD1 (5 bases). The germline V gene has CDR1 LNHDA and CDR2 SQIVND (reference sequence). Trimming removed 7 bases at V and 5 bases at J, with 15 bases between. This CDR3 has 14 amino acids. The CDR3 sequence: CASTQEPSYQPQHF. The CDR3 DNA sequence: TGTGCCAGTACACAGGAGCCCTCTTATCAGCCCCAGCATTTT.

The gene calls are TRBV6-1 and TRBJ1-1; no firm D call. V was trimmed by 2 bases and J by 1 base, leaving 5 bases between them. The CDR3 has 13 amino acids. Germline CDR1 reads MNHNS; CDR2 reads SASEGT. CDR3 region: CASSEMPNTEAFF. CDR3 DNA: TGTGCCAGCAGTGAAATGCCGAACACTGAAGCTTTCTTT.

This clone was counted a few times. The J gene is TRBJ2-1, the V gene TRBV12-5; possible D gene TRBD1, 5 bases. The CDR3 totals 14 residues. Germline V lookup: CDR1 LGHNT, CDR2 FRNRAP. The ends were cut back, 1 base at V and 5 bases at J, with 9 bases in the middle. This CDR3 is CASGLGQGNNEQFF. CDR3 nucleotide sequence: TGTGCTAGTGGTTTGGGCCAGGGAAACAATGAGCAGTTCTTC.

This chain links TRBV9 with TRBJ2-3; 8 nucleotides line up with TRBD1. The CDR3 runs 14 residues. From germline, CDR1 is SGDLS and CDR2 YYNGEE. The ends lost 5 bases at V and 1 base at J; junction bases unmatched: 3. This chain's CDR3 is CASRRGQGTDTQYF. The CDR3 nucleotides are TGTGCCAGCAGGAGGGGACAGGGCACAGATACGCAGTATTTT.

The CDR3 DNA follows: TGCGCCAGCAGCTTGGATGGCCTAGCTGACAACAATGAGCAGTTCTTC. It specifies CASSLDGLADNNEQFF. The J gene is TRBJ2-1, the V gene TRBV5-1; D may be TRBD2 (5 bases). Looked up from germline, CDR1 is SGHRS and CDR2 is YFSETQ. Trimming pared 0 bases from V and 5 bases from J, leaving 15 bases between. The CDR3 sequence is 16 residues long.

The gene calls are TRBV11-2 and TRBJ2-7; 7 bases align to TRBD1. The germline gives CDR1 SGHAT, CDR2 FQNNGV. The CDR3 is 13 residues long. V shed 0 bases and J 4 bases; nucleotides not matched to a gene: 0. The CDR3 region is CASSLDRGYEQYF. The CDR3 bases are TGTGCCAGCAGCTTAGACAGGGGGTACGAGCAGTACTTC.

The J gene is TRBJ2-7, the V gene TRBV5-6; D possibly corresponds to TRBD2 (6 bases). V was clipped by 0 bases and J by 2 bases, with 12 bases between them. The CDR3 has 15 residues. Germline CDR1 reads SGHDT; CDR2 reads YYEEEE. CDR3 sequence: CASSLGQRVTYEQYF. DNA for the CDR3: TGTGCCAGCAGCTTGGGACAGCGGGTAACCTACGAGCAGTACTTC.

This clone appeared a single time. This rearrangement joins TRBV2 to TRBJ2-5; D is perhaps TRBD2 (6 bases). Germline loops: CDR1 SNHLY, CDR2 FYNNEI. The CDR3 runs 16 residues. The V end was cut by 3 bases, the J end by 2 bases, with 16 bases between. CDR3 residues: CASSETGTPRQETQYF. The CDR3 DNA reads TGTGCCAGCAGTGAGACCGGGACTCCACGACAAGAGACCCAGTACTTC.

The V gene is TRBV28, the J gene TRBJ1-1; 11 bases agree with TRBD1. Germline CDR1 and CDR2: MDHEN and SYDVKM. The CDR3 runs 14 residues. Trimming removed 8 bases from V and 3 bases from J; junction bases left unmatched: 5. This chain's CDR3 is CASVWTGGYTEAFF. CDR3 nucleotide sequence: TGTGCCAGCGTATGGACAGGGGGCTACACTGAAGCTTTCTTT.

The CDR3 DNA reads as TGTGCCAGTAGTAGGGGACAGGGGGACGTATTCTACGAGCAGTACTTC. Encoded protein: CASSRGQGDVFYEQYF. The chain uses TRBV19 and TRBJ2-7, with TRBD1 matching over 11 bases. From germline, CDR1 is LNHDA and CDR2 SQIVND (reference sequence). V lost 4 bases and J lost 3; bases outside the gene matches: 8. This CDR3 is built from 16 residues.

The chain combines TRBV4-1 with TRBJ1-2; no clear D. This CDR3 has 14 amino acids. The V end lost 1 base, the J end lost 1 base, and 7 bases lay between the germline ends. The germline V gene has CDR1 MGHRA and CDR2 YSYEKL. The chain's CDR3 is CASSQGYDNYGYTF. In DNA form, the CDR3 reads TGCGCCAGCAGCCAAGGATACGATAACTATGGCTACACCTTC.

V and J are TRBV5-1 and TRBJ2-3; D could derive from TRBD1 or TRBD2 (5 bases each). The CDR3 runs to 15 residues. Germline CDR1 and CDR2: SGHRS and YFSETQ. Trimming pared 4 bases from V and 3 bases from J, leaving 15 bases between. The CDR3 nucleotides read TGCGCCAGCAGCCTGGGGACGGTTAGTACAGATACGCAGTATTTT. Protein sequence: CASSLGTVSTDTQYF.

This chain's CDR3 is CASSGGQHGAEAFF. The CDR3 bases are TGTGCCAGTAGTGGGGGACAGCATGGCGCTGAAGCTTTCTTT. The J gene is TRBJ1-1, the V gene TRBV19, with 7 bases lining up with TRBD1. The germline CDR1 and CDR2 sequences are LNHDA and SQIVND (reference sequence). J lost 6 bases, V lost 5 bases, and 9 bases had no gene match. The CDR3 consists of 14 residues. The full variable domain, its missing parts supplied by reference TRBV19 and TRBJ1-1, is DGGITQSPKYLFRKEGQNVTLSCEQNLNHDAMYWYRQDPGQGLRLIYYSQIVNDFQKGDIAEGYSVSREKKESFPLTVTSAQKNPTAFYLCASSGGQHGAEAFFGQGTRLTVV.

The chain couples TRBV6-5 to TRBJ1-2, with TRBD1 identical over 7 bases. CDR3 size: 15 residues. The V segment lost 6 bases and the J segment 1 base; nucleotides outside the gene matches: 8. Germline V gene data show CDR1 as MNHEY and CDR2 as SVGAGI. In DNA, the CDR3 is TGTGCCAGCAGCTCCGGGACAGCCTTTAACTATGGCTACACCTTC. This encodes CASSSGTAFNYGYTF.

The chain is built from TRBV5-4 and TRBJ2-2, with D possibly being TRBD1 (5 bases). V gave up 1 base and J gave up 7 bases, with 8 bases separating them. The CDR3 is 13 residues long. The germline CDR1 and CDR2 sequences are SGHNT and YYREEE (reference sequence). CDR3: CASSLFTGGELFF. CDR3 sequence (DNA): TGTGCCAGCAGCTTGTTCACAGGCGGGGAGCTGTTTTTT.

The J gene is TRBJ2-7, the V gene TRBV6-1, with D possibly being TRBD2 (5 bases). Germline assignment: CDR1 MNHNS and CDR2 SASEGT. V was cut by 6 bases and J by 3 bases, with 12 bases left in between. This CDR3 is 13 amino acids long. The chain's CDR3 is CASRAVAFYEQYF. DNA of the CDR3: TGTGCCAGCAGGGCAGTAGCGTTCTACGAGCAGTACTTC.

This clone has only a few counts. The genes are TRBV10-2 and TRBJ1-1, with D possibly matching TRBD1 (6 bases). The CDR3 extends over 14 amino acids. The V gene lost 3 bases and the J gene lost 11 bases, with 19 bases spanning the gap. CDR1 WSHSY and CDR2 SAAADI come from the germline V gene. CDR3 region: CASSELRQVVEAFF. CDR3 nucleotide sequence: TGCGCCAGCAGTGAACTCCGACAGGTTGTTGAGGCTTTCTTT.